These 25 T cell receptor beta chains were all obtained from the same sample, sequenced in a study of blood T cell repertoires in COVID-19. Data came from immunoSEQ multiplex PCR; TCRdb stores just in-frame clones and leaves some out. The table records approximately 170,000 clones, around four fifths of them present only once. Sequences were obtained from peripheral blood. The origin of the receptors is a woman in her 70s with COVID-19, enrolled during active disease.

This sequence joins TRBV4-1 and TRBJ2-3; 9 positions match TRBD2. The V gene end was trimmed by 7 bases and the J gene end by 1 base; junction bases not matched to a gene: 6. Germline CDR1 and CDR2: MGHRA and YSYEKL. CDR3 size: 15 residues. The CDR3 sequence is CASTRVAGGTDTQYF. DNA of the CDR3: TGCGCCAGCACTAGGGTAGCGGGGGGCACAGATACGCAGTATTTT.

V and J are TRBV28 and TRBJ1-5; maybe TRBD1 (6 bases). V lost 5 bases and J lost 2, with 10 bases in between. The CDR3 is 14 amino acids. Germline assignment: CDR1 MDHEN and CDR2 SYDVKM. DNA of the CDR3: TGTGCCAGCAGTAAGGGGGAGCGCAATCAGCCCCAGCATTTT. The encoded protein is CASSKGERNQPQHF.

This rearrangement joins TRBV14 to TRBJ2-1; D ambiguous. V lost 1 base, J lost 16 bases, and 23 bases lay in between. The length of the CDR3 is 15 residues. Per the germline V gene, CDR1 is SGHDN and CDR2 is FVKESK. This CDR3 reads CASSQGAVPHQWHFF. DNA of the CDR3: TGTGCCAGCAGCCAAGGGGCCGTTCCACATCAGTGGCACTTCTTC.

The chain is built from TRBV19 and TRBJ1-1; TRBD1 agrees at 7 bases. Per the germline V gene, CDR1 is LNHDA and CDR2 is SQIVND (reference sequence). The V segment lost 1 base and the J segment 1 base; nucleotides outside the gene matches: 3. CDR3 length: 15 residues. The chain's CDR3 is CASSIASGGNTEAFF. The CDR3 DNA reads as TGTGCCAGTAGTATAGCCTCAGGGGGGAACACTGAAGCTTTCTTT.

This clone turned up a few times. The chain is built from TRBV3-1 (or the pseudogene TRBV3-2) and TRBJ1-4, with no clear D. Germline V gives CDR1 LGHDT, CDR2 YNNKEL (reference sequence). The V and J ends lost 1 base and 5 bases respectively, with 8 bases between them. This CDR3 contains 14 residues. The CDR3, as DNA: TGTGCCAGCAGCCAAGGGCGGCACAATGAAAAACTGTTTTTT. Residues: CASSQGRHNEKLFF.

The rearrangement joins TRBV13 to TRBJ2-2; D uncertain. The CDR3 runs 14 residues. Germline CDR1 is PRHDT and CDR2 is FYEKMQ (reference sequence). V lost 3 bases, J lost 5 bases, and 10 bases lay in between. CDR3 residues: CASSFVQLTGELFF. The CDR3 DNA is TGTGCCAGCAGCTTCGTCCAGTTAACCGGGGAGCTGTTTTTT.

The genes are TRBV19 and TRBJ2-3, with D unclear. Germline CDR1 and CDR2: LNHDA and SQIVND (reference sequence). The V end lost 3 bases, the J end lost 4 bases, and 14 bases lay between the germline ends. The CDR3 is 15 residues long. Here the CDR3 reads CASSMITGDADTQYF. The CDR3 coding sequence is TGTGCCAGTAGTATGATCACTGGTGATGCAGATACGCAGTATTTT.

The genes are TRBV5-4 and TRBJ2-3; the D gene is possibly TRBD2 (6 bases). CDR1 is SGHNT and CDR2 is YYREEE in the germline V gene (reference sequence). The CDR3 loop spans 15 amino acids. Deletions cut 4 bases from V and 2 bases from J, with 14 bases between. CDR3: CASSPLAGLTDTQYF. In DNA, the CDR3 is TGTGCCAGCAGCCCCCTGGCGGGGCTCACAGATACGCAGTATTTT.

J is TRBJ2-1 and V is TRBV10-3; a possible D gene is TRBD2 (5 bases). The length of the CDR3 is 15 residues. Germline V gene data show CDR1 as ENHRY and CDR2 as SYGVKD. V lost 3 bases, J lost 2 bases, and 11 bases lay in between. CDR3 loop: CAISETDSAYNEQFF. Here the CDR3 DNA reads TGTGCCATCAGTGAAACGGACTCGGCCTACAATGAGCAGTTCTTC.

Here the CDR3 reads CATSDFRMGAPLETQYF. CDR3 DNA sequence: TGTGCCACCAGTGATTTTAGGATGGGAGCCCCTTTAGAGACCCAGTACTTC. The rearrangement joins TRBV24-1 to TRBJ2-5; D is perhaps TRBD2 (5 bases). Looked up from germline, CDR1 is KGHDR and CDR2 is SFDVKD. Trimming pared 1 base from V and 4 bases from J, leaving 18 bases between. The CDR3 contains 17 residues.

The genes are TRBV5-1 and TRBJ2-2; the match to TRBD1 covers 8 bases. There are 14 residues in the CDR3. In germline, CDR1 is SGHRS, CDR2 YFSETQ. J gave up 6 bases and V 4 bases, and 5 bases lay outside the gene matches. This chain's CDR3 is CASSDWTGPGELFF. CDR3 DNA: TGCGCCAGCAGCGACTGGACAGGGCCCGGGGAGCTGTTTTTT.

The chain joins TRBV10-3 to TRBJ2-3; no reliable D call. Trimming shortened V by 3 bases and J by 4 bases, and 14 bases separated the two germline ends. Germline CDR1 reads ENHRY; CDR2 reads SYGVKD. This CDR3 is 15 amino acids long. CDR3 protein: CAISDPERFPDTQYF. CDR3 sequence (DNA): TGTGCCATCAGTGACCCGGAGCGTTTCCCAGATACGCAGTATTTT.

This clone has just a few counts. The chain recombines TRBV3-1 (or the pseudogene TRBV3-2) with TRBJ2-3, with 11 bases fitting TRBD2. Per germline, CDR1 LGHDT and CDR2 YNNKEL (reference sequence). This CDR3 has 14 amino acids. J was trimmed by 8 bases and V by 4 bases; bases with no gene match: 5. CDR3 sequence: CASSLSGGVFTQYF. Written as DNA, the CDR3 is TGTGCCAGCAGCCTTAGCGGGGGGGTGTTTACGCAGTATTTT.

About this clone: This CDR3 is also generated by other DNA sequences in the sample. The rearrangement joins TRBV28 to TRBJ2-1, with unresolved D. Germline V gives CDR1 MDHEN, CDR2 SYDVKM. With 3 bases removed from V and 7 bases from J, the gap between germline ends came to 4 bases. This CDR3 is built from 11 residues. The CDR3 sequence is CASSLRNEQFF. The DNA for the CDR3 is TGTGCCAGCAGTTTGCGAAATGAGCAGTTCTTC.

This chain uses TRBV6-6 with TRBJ2-3, with TRBD2 as a possible D gene (6 bases). V was trimmed by 6 bases and J by 4 bases, leaving 14 bases between them. The CDR3 consists of 14 residues. Germline-derived CDR1 and CDR2 are MNHNY and SVGAGI (reference sequence). CDR3 residues: CASSKGPSADTQYF. The CDR3 DNA follows: TGTGCCAGCAGCAAGGGGCCTAGCGCAGATACGCAGTATTTT.

V gene TRBV5-1 combines with J gene TRBJ2-1; perhaps TRBD1 as D (5 bases). CDR3 length: 13 amino acids. Trimming shortened V by 0 bases and J by 6 bases, and 7 bases separated the two germline ends. Germline CDR1 is SGHRS and CDR2 is YFSETQ. The CDR3 spells CASSLGQINEQFF. CDR3 DNA: TGCGCCAGCAGCTTGGGACAGATCAATGAGCAGTTCTTC.

The chain has TRBV3-1 (or the pseudogene TRBV3-2) and TRBJ2-1, with a weak D call TRBD2 (6 bases). The CDR3 spans 13 residues. Trimming removed 0 bases at V and 8 bases at J, with 8 bases between. The germline V gene encodes CDR1 LGHDT and CDR2 YNNKEL (reference sequence). The CDR3 nucleotides are TGTGCCAGCAGCCAAGATAGGAGGGATGAGCAGTTCTTC. This codes for CASSQDRRDEQFF.

The V gene is TRBV28, the J gene TRBJ1-1, with D perhaps TRBD1 (6 bases). Germline V gives CDR1 MDHEN, CDR2 SYDVKM. V gave up 6 bases and J gave up 6 bases, with 17 bases separating them. The CDR3 length is 14 residues. The CDR3 DNA is TGTGCCAGCAGAGAGCAGGTTGAGGGGGCTGAAGCTTTCTTT. Its protein product is CASREQVEGAEAFF.

This clone was observed once. The gene calls are TRBV28 and TRBJ1-1; maybe TRBD1 (6 bases). Germline CDR1 MDHEN, CDR2 SYDVKM. Trimming stripped 5 bases from V and 4 bases from J, with 14 bases between. CDR3 length: 14 amino acids. The CDR3 DNA sequence: TGTGCCAGCAGTCGAAGCCAGGGGAGCACTGAAGCTTTCTTT. Its protein is CASSRSQGSTEAFF.

The chain uses TRBV5-8 and TRBJ1-1, with D tentatively TRBD1 (6 bases). Germline V gene lookup returns CDR1 SGHTS and CDR2 YDEGEE. The V end was cut by 4 bases, the J end by 2 bases, with 15 bases between. The CDR3 totals 15 residues. In DNA, the CDR3 is TGTGCCAGCAGCCCGAATGAGGGGGTTAACACTGAAGCTTTCTTT. This gives the protein CASSPNEGVNTEAFF. The full variable domain, its missing parts supplied by reference TRBV5-8 and TRBJ1-1, is EAGVTQSPTHLIKTRGQQATLRCSPISGHTSVYWYQQALGLGLQFLLWYDEGEERNRGNFPPRFSGRQFPNYSSELNVNALELEDSALYLCASSPNEGVNTEAFFGQGTRLTVV.

This sequence joins TRBV27 and TRBJ1-2, with 10 bases fitting TRBD1. In germline, CDR1 is MNHEY, CDR2 SMNVEV (reference sequence). V lost 8 bases, J lost 4 bases, and 1 base stayed unmatched. The CDR3 spans 12 residues. For the CDR3, the DNA is TGTGCCAGCGGGGACAGGGGCTATGGCTACACCTTC. Protein sequence: CASGDRGYGYTF.

The genes are TRBV19 and TRBJ1-2; TRBD1 agrees at 11 bases. The CDR3 totals 15 residues. CDR1 LNHDA and CDR2 SQIVND come from the germline V gene (reference sequence). The V and J ends lost 7 bases and 4 bases, in that order; junction bases with no gene match: 8. The CDR3 region has the DNA TGTGCCAGTACCCCGGGACAGGGGGTTGCCTATGGCTACACCTTC. Protein: CASTPGQGVAYGYTF.

The chain carries TRBV5-3 and TRBJ2-5, with 7 bases that match TRBD1. TRBV5-3 is filed as an ORF, its function uncertain. CDR3 length: 17 amino acids. The J segment lost 0 bases and the V segment lost 1 base, leaving 9 bases of the junction unmatched. CDR3 DNA: TGTGCCAGAAGCTTGACTTGGGACAGCCCCTACCAAGAGACCCAGTACTTC. Residues: CARSLTWDSPYQETQYF.

This clone was seen only once. The chain carries TRBV3-1 (or the pseudogene TRBV3-2) and TRBJ2-5, with D tentatively TRBD2 (6 bases). Germline V CDR1 and CDR2: LGHDT, YNNKEL (reference sequence). This CDR3 region has 16 residues. With 4 bases removed from V and 4 bases from J, the gap between germline ends came to 19 bases. CDR3 DNA: TGTGCCAGCAGCCGCGTACGACTAGGTGGAGGAGAGACCCAGTACTTC. It translates to CASSRVRLGGGETQYF.

A few counts support this clone. The gene calls are TRBV10-1 and TRBJ2-2; D gene ambiguous. CDR3 length: 15 amino acids. The V end lost 0 bases, the J end lost 5 bases, and 10 bases lay between the germline ends. Per germline, CDR1 WNHNN and CDR2 SYGVQD (reference sequence). The CDR3 DNA reads TGCGCCAGCAGTGAGTCGAAGCTAGGTACCGGGGAGCTGTTTTTT. It yields the protein CASSESKLGTGELFF.